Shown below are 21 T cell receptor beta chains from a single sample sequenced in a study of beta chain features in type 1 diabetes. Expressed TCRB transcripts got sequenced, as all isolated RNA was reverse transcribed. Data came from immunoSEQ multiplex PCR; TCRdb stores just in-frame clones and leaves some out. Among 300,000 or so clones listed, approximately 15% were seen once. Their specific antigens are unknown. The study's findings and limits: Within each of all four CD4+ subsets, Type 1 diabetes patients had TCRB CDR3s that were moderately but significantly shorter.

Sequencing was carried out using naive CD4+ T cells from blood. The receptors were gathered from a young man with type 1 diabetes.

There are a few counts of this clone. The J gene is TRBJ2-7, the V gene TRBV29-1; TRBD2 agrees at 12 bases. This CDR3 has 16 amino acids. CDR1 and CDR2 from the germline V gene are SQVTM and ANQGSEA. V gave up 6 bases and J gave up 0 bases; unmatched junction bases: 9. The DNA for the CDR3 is TGCAGCGTCCAGGGACTAGCGGGTGGCTTCTCCTACGAGCAGTACTTC. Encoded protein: CSVQGLAGGFSYEQYF.

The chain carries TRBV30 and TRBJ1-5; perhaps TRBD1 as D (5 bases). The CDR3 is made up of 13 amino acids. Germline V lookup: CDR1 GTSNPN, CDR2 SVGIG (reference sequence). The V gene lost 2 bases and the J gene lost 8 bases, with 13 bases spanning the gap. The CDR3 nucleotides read TGTGCCTGGAGTTACGGCCTCAGGGAGCCCCAGCATTTT. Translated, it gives CAWSYGLREPQHF.

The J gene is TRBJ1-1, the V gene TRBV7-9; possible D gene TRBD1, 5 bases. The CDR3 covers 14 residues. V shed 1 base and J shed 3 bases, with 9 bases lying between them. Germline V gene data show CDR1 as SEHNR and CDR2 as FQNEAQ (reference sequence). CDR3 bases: TGTGCCAGCAGCTTAGATGGGGGGTACACTGAAGCTTTCTTT. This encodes CASSLDGGYTEAFF.

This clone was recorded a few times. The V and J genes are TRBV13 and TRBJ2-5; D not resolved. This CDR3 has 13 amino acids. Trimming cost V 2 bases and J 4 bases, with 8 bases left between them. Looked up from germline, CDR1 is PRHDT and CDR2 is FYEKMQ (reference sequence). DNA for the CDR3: TGTGCCAGCAGCTTATTACGCGGAGAGACCCAGTACTTC. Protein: CASSLLRGETQYF.

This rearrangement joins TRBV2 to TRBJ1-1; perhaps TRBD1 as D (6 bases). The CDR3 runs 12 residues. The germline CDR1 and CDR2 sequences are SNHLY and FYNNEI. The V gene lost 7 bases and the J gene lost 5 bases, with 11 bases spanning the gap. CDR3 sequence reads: CASNRDSTEAFF. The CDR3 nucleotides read TGTGCCAGCAACAGGGATTCAACTGAAGCTTTCTTT.

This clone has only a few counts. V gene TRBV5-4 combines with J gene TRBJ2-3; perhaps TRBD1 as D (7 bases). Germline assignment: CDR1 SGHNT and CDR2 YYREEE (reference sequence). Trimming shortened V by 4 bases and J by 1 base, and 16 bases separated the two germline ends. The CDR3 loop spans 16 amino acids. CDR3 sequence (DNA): TGTGCCAGCAGCACCGGAGGGGGGACAGGCACAGATACGCAGTATTTT. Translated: CASSTGGGTGTDTQYF.

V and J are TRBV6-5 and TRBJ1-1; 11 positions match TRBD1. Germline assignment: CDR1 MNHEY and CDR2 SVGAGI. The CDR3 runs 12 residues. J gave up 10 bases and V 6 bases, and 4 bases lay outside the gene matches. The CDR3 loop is CASRGTGGSAFF. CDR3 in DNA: TGTGCCAGCAGAGGGACAGGGGGATCAGCTTTCTTT.

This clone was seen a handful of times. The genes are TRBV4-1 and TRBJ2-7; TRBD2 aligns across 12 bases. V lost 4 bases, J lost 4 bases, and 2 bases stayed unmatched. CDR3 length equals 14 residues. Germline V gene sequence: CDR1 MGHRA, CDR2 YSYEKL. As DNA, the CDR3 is TGCGCCAGCAGCCGGACTAGCGGGATTTACGAGCAGTACTTC. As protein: CASSRTSGIYEQYF.

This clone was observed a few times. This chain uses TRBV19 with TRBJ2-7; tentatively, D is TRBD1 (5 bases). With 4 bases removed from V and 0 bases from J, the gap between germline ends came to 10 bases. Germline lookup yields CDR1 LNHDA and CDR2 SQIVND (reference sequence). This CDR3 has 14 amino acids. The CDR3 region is CASSTSRASYEQYF. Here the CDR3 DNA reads TGTGCCAGTAGTACGTCCAGGGCCTCCTACGAGCAGTACTTC.

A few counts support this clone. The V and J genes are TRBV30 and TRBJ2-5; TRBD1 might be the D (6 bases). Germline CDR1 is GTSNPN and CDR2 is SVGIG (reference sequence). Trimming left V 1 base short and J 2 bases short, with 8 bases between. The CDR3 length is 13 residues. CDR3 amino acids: CAWSAGVQETQYF. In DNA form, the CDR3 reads TGTGCCTGGAGTGCAGGGGTGCAAGAGACCCAGTACTTC.

CDR3: CASSLSRDRGHEQYF. The CDR3 nucleotides read TGTGCCAGCAGTTTATCGCGGGACAGGGGCCACGAGCAGTACTTC. The V call is TRBV27, the J call TRBJ2-7; 10 positions match TRBD1. The CDR3 length is 15 residues. V gave up 0 bases and J gave up 5 bases; unmatched junction bases: 4. In germline, CDR1 is MNHEY, CDR2 SMNVEV (reference sequence).

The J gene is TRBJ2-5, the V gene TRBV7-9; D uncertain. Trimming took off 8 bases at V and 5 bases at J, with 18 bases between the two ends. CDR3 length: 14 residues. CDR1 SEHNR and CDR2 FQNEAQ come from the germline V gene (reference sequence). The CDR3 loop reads CASPAASKVETQYF. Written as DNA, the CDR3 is TGTGCCAGCCCTGCGGCCTCTAAGGTGGAGACCCAGTACTTC.

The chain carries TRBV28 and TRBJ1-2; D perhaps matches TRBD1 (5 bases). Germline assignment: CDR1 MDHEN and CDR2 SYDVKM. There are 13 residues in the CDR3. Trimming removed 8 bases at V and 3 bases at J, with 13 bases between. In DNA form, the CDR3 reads TGTGCCAGCGGGGGGAGACTCCACTATGGCTACACCTTC. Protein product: CASGGRLHYGYTF.

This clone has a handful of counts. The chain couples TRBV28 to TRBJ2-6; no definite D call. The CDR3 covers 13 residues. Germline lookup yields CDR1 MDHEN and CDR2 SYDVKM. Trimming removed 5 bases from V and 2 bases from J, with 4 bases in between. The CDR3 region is CASSLTGANVLTF. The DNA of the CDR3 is TGTGCCAGCAGTCTTACTGGGGCCAACGTCCTGACTTTC.

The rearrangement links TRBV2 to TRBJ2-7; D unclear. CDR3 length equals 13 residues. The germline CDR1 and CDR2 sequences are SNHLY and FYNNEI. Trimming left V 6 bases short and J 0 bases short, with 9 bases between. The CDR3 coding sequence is TGTGCCAGCAGGCAACATATCTCCTACGAGCAGTACTTC. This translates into CASRQHISYEQYF.

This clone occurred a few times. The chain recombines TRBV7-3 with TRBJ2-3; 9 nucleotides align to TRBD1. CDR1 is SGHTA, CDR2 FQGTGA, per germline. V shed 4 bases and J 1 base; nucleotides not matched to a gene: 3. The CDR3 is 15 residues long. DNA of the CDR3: TGTGCCAGCAGCTGGGGACAGGGACGCACAGATACGCAGTATTTT. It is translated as CASSWGQGRTDTQYF.

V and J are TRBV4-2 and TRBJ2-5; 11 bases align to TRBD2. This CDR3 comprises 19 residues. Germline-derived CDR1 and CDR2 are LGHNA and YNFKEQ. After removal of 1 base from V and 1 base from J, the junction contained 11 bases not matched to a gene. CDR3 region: CASSQGLAGGAGVQETQYF. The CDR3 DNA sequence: TGTGCCAGCAGCCAAGGTCTAGCGGGAGGTGCGGGGGTCCAAGAGACCCAGTACTTC.

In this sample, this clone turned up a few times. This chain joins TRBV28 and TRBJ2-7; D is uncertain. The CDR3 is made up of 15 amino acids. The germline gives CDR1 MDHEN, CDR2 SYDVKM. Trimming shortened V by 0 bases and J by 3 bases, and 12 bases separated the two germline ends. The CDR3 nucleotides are TGTGCCAGCAGTTTATGGAGGAGTCCCAACTACGAGCAGTACTTC. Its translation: CASSLWRSPNYEQYF. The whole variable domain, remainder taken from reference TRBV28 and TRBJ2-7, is DVKVTQSSRYLVKRTGEKVFLECVQDMDHENMFWYRQDPGLGLRLIYFSYDVKMKEKGDIPEGYSVSREKKERFSLILESASTNQTSMYLCASSLWRSPNYEQYFGPGTRLTVT.

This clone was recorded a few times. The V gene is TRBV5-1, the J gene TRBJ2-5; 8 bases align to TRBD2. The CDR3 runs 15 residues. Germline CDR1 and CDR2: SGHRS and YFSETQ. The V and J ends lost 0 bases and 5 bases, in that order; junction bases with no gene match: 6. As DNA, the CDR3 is TGCGCCAGCAGCTTGGCCGGAGCGGGAGTGGAGACCCAGTACTTC. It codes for CASSLAGAGVETQYF.

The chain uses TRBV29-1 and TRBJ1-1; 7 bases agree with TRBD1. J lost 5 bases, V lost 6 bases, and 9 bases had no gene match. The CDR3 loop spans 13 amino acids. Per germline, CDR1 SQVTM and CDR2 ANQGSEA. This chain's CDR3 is CSVSGTARTEAFF. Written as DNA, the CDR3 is TGCAGCGTCTCCGGGACAGCCAGGACTGAAGCTTTCTTT.

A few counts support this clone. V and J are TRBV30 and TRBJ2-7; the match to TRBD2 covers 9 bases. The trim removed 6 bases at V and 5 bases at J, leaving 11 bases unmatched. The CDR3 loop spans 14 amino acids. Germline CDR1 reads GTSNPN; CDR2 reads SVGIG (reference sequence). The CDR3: CACLPGLAVHEQYF. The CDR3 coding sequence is TGTGCCTGCCTACCGGGACTAGCTGTCCACGAGCAGTACTTC.